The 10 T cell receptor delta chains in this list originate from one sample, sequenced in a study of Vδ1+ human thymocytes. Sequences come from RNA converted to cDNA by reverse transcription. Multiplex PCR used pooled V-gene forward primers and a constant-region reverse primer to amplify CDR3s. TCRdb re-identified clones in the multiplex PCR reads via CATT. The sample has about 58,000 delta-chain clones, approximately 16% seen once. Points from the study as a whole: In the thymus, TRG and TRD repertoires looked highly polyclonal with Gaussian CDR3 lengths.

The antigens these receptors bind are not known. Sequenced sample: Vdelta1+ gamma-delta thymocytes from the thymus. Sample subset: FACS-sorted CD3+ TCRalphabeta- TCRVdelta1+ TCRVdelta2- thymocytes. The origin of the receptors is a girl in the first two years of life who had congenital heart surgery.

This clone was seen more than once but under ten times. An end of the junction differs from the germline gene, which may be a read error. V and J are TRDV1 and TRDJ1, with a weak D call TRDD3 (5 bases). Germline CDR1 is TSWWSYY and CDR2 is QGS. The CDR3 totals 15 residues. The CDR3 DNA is TGTGCTCTTGGGAAACTTGGTGGGGAAACCGATAAACTCATCTTT. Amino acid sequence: CALGKLGGETDKLIF.

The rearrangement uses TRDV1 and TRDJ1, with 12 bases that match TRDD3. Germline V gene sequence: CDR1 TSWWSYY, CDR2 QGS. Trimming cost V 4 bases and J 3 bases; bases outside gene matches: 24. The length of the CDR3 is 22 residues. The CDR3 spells CALGGLPSPLLGDTDEADKLIF. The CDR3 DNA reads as TGTGCTCTTGGGGGGCTTCCCTCCCCATTACTGGGGGATACAGACGAGGCCGATAAACTCATCTTT.

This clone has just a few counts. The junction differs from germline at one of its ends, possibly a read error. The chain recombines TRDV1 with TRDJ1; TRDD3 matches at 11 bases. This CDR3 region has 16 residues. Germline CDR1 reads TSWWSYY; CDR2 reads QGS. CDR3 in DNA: TGTGCTCTTGGGGAACTAGAGGCAAAACTGGGGGATAGACTCATCTTT. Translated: CALGELEAKLGDRLIF.

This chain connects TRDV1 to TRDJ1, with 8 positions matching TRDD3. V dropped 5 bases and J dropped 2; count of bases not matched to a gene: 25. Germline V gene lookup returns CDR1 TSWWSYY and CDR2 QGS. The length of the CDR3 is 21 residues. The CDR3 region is CALGKGAGWLGDQNGTDKLIF. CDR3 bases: TGTGCTCTTGGGAAGGGAGCAGGGTGGCTGGGGGACCAAAATGGGACCGATAAACTCATCTTT.

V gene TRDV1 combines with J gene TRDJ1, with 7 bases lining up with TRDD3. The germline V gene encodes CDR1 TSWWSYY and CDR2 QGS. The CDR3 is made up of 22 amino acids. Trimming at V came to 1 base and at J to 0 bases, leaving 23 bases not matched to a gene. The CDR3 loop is CALGEPTTDGGPSTSYTDKLIF. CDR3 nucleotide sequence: TGTGCTCTTGGGGAACCGACTACGGATGGGGGACCTTCAACCTCGTACACCGATAAACTCATCTTT.

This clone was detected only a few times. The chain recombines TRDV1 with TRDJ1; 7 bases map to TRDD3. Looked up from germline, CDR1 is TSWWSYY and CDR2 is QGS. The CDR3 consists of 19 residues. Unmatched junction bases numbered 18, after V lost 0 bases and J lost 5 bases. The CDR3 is CALGELAVRIRWMVDKLIF. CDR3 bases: TGTGCTCTTGGGGAACTTGCCGTGCGGATACGTTGGATGGTGGATAAACTCATCTTT.

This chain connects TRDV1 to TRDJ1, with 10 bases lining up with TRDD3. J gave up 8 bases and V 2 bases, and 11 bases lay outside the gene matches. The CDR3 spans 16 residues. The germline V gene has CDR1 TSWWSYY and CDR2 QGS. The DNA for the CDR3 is TGTGCTCTTGGGGAAAAGTCCTACGGGGGATACGCCAAACTCATCTTT. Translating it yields CALGEKSYGGYAKLIF.

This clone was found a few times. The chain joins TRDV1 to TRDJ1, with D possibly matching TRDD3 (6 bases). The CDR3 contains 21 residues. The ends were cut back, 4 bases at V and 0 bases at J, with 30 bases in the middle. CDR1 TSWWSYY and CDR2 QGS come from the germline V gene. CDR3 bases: TGTGCTCTTGGGGCGCCTCCCCGTCGGATACTATTGTGGGCGTACACCGATAAACTCATCTTT. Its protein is CALGAPPRRILLWAYTDKLIF.

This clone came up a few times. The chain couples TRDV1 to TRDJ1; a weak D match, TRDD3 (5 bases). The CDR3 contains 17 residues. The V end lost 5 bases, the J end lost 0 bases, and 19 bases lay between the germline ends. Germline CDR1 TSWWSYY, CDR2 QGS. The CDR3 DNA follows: TGTGCTCTTGGGAAACGACCGATGGGGCCTTACACCGATAAACTCATCTTT. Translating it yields CALGKRPMGPYTDKLIF.

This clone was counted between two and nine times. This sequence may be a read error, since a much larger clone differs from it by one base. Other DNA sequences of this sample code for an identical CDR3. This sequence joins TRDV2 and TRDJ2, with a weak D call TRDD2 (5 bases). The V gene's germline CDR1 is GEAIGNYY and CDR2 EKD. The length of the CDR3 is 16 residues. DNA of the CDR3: TGCGCCTGTGACCCTACCTCCTCGGACAAGACAGCACAACTCTTCTTT. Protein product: CACDPTSSDKTAQLFF.